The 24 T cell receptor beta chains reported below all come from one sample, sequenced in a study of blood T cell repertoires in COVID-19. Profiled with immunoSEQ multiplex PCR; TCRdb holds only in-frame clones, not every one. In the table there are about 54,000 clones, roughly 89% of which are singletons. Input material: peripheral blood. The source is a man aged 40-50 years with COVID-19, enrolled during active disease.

The CDR3 DNA reads TGTGCCTGGAGTGTACTAGGCAGGGGGCAGACTGAAGCTTTCTTT. Amino acid sequence: CAWSVLGRGQTEAFF. This chain connects TRBV30 to TRBJ1-1; 8 nucleotides align to TRBD1. V lost 0 bases and J lost 5; bases outside the gene matches: 8. There are 15 residues in the CDR3. The germline V gene encodes CDR1 GTSNPN and CDR2 SVGIG (reference sequence).

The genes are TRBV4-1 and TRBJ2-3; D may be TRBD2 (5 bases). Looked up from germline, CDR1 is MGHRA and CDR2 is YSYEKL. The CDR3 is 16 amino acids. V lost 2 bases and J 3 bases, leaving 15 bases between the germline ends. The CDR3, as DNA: TGCGCCAGCAGCCAACCCAAGGCGGGCCCTACAGATACGCAGTATTTT. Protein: CASSQPKAGPTDTQYF.

The CDR3 coding sequence is TGTGCCTGGAGCCTTCGGGTGGGGACAGGGATTGATGGCTACACCTTC. This encodes CAWSLRVGTGIDGYTF. V gene TRBV30 combines with J gene TRBJ1-2; 9 bases are shared with TRBD1. Trimming cost V 3 bases and J 6 bases; bases outside gene matches: 14. The germline V gene encodes CDR1 GTSNPN and CDR2 SVGIG (reference sequence). CDR3 length: 16 residues.

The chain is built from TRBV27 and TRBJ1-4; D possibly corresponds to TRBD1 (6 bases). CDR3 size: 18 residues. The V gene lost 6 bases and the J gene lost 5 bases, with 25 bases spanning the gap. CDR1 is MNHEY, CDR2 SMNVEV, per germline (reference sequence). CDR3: CASSSFLPMDRNNEKLFF. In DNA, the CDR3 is TGTGCCAGCAGCTCATTTTTACCTATGGACAGAAACAATGAAAAACTGTTTTTT.

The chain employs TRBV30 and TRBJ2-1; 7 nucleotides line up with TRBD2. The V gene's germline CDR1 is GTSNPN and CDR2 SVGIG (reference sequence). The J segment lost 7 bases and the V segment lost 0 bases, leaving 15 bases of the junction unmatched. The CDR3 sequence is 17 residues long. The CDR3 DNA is TGTGCCTGGAGTGTGTTCGGGAGGATCTTCGTTCGTAATGAGCAGTTCTTC. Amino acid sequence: CAWSVFGRIFVRNEQFF.

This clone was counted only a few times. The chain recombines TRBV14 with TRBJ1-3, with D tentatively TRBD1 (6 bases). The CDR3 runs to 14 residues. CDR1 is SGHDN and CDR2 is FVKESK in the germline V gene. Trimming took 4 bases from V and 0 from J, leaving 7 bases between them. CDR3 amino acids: CASSLQGSGNTIYF. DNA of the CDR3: TGTGCCAGCAGCCTACAGGGCTCTGGAAACACCATATATTTT.

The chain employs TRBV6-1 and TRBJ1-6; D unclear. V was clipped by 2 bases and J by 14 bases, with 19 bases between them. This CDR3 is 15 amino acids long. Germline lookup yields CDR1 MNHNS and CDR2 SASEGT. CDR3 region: CASSEYGSLRETLHF. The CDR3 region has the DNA TGTGCCAGCAGTGAATACGGGAGCTTAAGGGAGACCCTCCACTTT.

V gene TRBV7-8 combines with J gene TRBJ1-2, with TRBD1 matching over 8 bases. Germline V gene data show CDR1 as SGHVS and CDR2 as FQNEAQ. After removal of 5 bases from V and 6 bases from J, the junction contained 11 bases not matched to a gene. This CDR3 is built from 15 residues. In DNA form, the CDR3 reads TGTGCCAGCAGCCTCAACAGGGGGACGATGGATGGCTACACCTTC. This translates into CASSLNRGTMDGYTF.

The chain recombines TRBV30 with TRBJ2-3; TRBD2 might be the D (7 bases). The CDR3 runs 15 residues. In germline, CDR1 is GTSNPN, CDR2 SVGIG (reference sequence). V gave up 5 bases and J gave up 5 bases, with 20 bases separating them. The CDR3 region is CAWDLRGGGEDTQYF. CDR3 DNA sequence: TGTGCCTGGGACCTTAGGGGGGGAGGTGAAGATACGCAGTATTTT.

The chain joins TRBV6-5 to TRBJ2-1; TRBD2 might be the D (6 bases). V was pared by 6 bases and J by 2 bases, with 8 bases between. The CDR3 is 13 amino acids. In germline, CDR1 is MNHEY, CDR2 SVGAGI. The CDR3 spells CASRIAAYNEQFF. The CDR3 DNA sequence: TGTGCCAGCAGGATAGCGGCCTACAATGAGCAGTTCTTC.

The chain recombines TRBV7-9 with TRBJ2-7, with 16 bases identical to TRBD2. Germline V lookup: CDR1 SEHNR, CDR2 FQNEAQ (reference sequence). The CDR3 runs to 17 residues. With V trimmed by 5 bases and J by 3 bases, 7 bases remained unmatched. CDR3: CASSPGGLAGGRYEQYF. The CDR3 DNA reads TGTGCCAGCAGCCCAGGGGGACTAGCGGGAGGGCGCTACGAGCAGTACTTC. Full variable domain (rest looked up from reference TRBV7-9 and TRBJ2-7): DTGVSQNPRHKITKRGQNVTFRCDPISEHNRLYWYRQTLGQGPEFLTYFQNEAQLEKSRLLSDRFSAERPKGSFSTLEIQRTEQGDSAMYLCASSPGGLAGGRYEQYFGPGTRLTVT.

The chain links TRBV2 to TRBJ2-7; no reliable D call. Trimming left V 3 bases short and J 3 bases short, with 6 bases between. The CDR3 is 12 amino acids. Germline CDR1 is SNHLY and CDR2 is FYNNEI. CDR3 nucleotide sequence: TGTGCCAGCAGTGACTTAGACTACGAGCAGTACTTC. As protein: CASSDLDYEQYF.

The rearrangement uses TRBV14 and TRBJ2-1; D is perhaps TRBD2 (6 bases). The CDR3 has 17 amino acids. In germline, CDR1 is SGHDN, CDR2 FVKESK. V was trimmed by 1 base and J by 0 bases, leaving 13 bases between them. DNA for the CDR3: TGTGCCAGCAGCCAAGGTCTCACTAGCCGCTCCTACAATGAGCAGTTCTTC. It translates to CASSQGLTSRSYNEQFF.

Here the CDR3 reads CSVRTGTAQTDTQYF. The CDR3 DNA is TGCAGCGTTAGAACCGGGACAGCCCAAACAGATACGCAGTATTTT. This chain connects TRBV29-1 to TRBJ2-3; 7 nucleotides align to TRBD1. Germline V CDR1 and CDR2: SQVTM, ANQGSEA. This CDR3 has 15 residues. Trimming at V came to 5 bases and at J to 3 bases, leaving 11 bases not matched to a gene.

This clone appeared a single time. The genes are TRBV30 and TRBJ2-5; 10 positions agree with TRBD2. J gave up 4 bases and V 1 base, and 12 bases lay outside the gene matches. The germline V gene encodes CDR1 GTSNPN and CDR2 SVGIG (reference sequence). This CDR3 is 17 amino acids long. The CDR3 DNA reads TGTGCCTGGAGTGGGCTAGCGGGGGCTAGCGTGGGAGAGACCCAGTACTTC. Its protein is CAWSGLAGASVGETQYF. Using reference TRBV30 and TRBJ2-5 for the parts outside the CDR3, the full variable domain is SQTIHQWPATLVQPVGSPLSLECTVEGTSNPNLYWYRQAAGRGLQLLFYSVGIGQISSEVPQNLSASRPQDRQFILSSKKLLLSDSGFYLCAWSGLAGASVGETQYFGPGTRLLVL.

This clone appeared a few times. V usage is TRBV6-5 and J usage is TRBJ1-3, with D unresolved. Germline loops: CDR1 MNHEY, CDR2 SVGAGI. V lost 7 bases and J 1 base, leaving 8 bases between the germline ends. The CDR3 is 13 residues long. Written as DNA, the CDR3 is TGTGCCAGCACCCTGAGATCTGGAAACACCATATATTTT. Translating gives CASTLRSGNTIYF.

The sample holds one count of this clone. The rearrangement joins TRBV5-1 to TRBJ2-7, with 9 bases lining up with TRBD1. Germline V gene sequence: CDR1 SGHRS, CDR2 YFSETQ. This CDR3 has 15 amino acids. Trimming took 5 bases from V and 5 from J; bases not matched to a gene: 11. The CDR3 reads CASRYTGQGNDEQYF. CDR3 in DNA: TGCGCCAGCAGATACACAGGACAGGGGAACGACGAGCAGTACTTC.

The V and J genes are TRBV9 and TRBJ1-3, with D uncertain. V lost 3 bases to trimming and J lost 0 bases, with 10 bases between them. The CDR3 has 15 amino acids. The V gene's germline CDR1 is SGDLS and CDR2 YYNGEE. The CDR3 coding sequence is TGTGCCAGCAGCGCAAGTATCAGCTCTGGAAACACCATATATTTT. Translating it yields CASSASISSGNTIYF.

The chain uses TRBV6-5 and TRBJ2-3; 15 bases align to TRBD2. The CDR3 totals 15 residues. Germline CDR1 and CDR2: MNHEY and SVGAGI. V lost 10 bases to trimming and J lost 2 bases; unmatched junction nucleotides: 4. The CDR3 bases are TGTGCCACCCGGACTAGCGGGAGGGTCACAGATACGCAGTATTTT. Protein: CATRTSGRVTDTQYF.

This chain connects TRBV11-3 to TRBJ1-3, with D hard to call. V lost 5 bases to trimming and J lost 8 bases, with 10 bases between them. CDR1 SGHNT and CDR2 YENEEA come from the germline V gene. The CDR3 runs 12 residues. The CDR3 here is CASSRISDTIYF. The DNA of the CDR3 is TGTGCCAGCAGCCGAATCTCGGACACCATATATTTT.

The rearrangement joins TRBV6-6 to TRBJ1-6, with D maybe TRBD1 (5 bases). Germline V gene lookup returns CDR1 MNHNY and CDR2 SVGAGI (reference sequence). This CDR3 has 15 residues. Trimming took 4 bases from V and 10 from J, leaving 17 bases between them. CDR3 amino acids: CASSLLIPGGSPLHF. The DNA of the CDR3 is TGTGCCAGCAGTTTACTCATCCCCGGGGGATCACCCCTCCACTTT.

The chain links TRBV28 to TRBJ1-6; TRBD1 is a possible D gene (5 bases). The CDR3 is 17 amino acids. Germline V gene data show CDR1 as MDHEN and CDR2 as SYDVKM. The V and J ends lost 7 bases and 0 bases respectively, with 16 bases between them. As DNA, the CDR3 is TGTGCCAGCAACGAGAGACAGTTTAGCTCCTATAATTCACCCCTCCACTTT. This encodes CASNERQFSSYNSPLHF.

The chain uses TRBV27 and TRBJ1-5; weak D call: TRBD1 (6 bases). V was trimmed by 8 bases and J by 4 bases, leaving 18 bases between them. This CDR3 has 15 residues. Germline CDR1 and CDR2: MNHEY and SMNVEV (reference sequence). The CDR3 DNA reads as TGTGCCAGCCAGTACTTGGGACAAGTAAATCAGCCCCAGCATTTT. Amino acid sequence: CASQYLGQVNQPQHF.

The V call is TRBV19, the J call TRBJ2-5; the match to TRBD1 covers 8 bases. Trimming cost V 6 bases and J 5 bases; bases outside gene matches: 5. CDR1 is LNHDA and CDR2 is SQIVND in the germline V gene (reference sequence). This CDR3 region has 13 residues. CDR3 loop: CASRLTGEETQYF. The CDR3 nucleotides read TGTGCCAGTAGGCTGACAGGGGAGGAGACCCAGTACTTC.